A selection of T cell receptor beta chains follows, all from one sample in a study of cytomegalovirus exposure and HLA in healthy donors. This table comes from immunoSEQ multiplex PCR, and its TCRdb copy is limited to in-frame clones, with some not included. The profile shows about 120,000 clones, 80% to 85% of them singletons. Material: PBMCs. The receptor set was obtained from a man aged 25 to 40 in good health and CMV-seropositive. The CDR3 runs from the conserved cysteine through the conserved F or W. D genes are given only for firm matches. A clone size is listed for some rows: how often the clone was seen (once, few, many), or a class if it is expanded.

j_call: TRBJ1-5
v_call: TRBV28
clone_size: -
d_call: -
cdr3_aa: CASSLIQEGTQPQHF
cdr3_nt: TGTGCCAGCAGTTTGATACAGGAGGGTACTCAGCCCCAGCATTTT

j_call: TRBJ1-2
v_call: TRBV6-1
clone_size: -
d_call: TRBD1
cdr3_aa: CASSPRPGGGYGYTF
cdr3_nt: TGTGCCAGCAGTCCTAGACCAGGGGGAGGCTATGGCTACACCTTC

j_call: TRBJ1-1
v_call: TRBV6-5
clone_size: -
d_call: -
cdr3_aa: CASSSSTGEAFF
cdr3_nt: TGTGCCAGCAGCTCCTCCACAGGAGAAGCTTTCTTT

j_call: TRBJ2-1
v_call: TRBV9
clone_size: -
d_call: TRBD2
cdr3_aa: CASSSPSSGLALGEQFF
cdr3_nt: TGTGCCAGCAGCTCCCCCTCCTCGGGACTAGCGCTTGGTGAGCAGTTCTTC

j_call: TRBJ1-1
v_call: TRBV15
clone_size: -
d_call: -
cdr3_aa: CATSRQGGTEAFF
cdr3_nt: TGTGCCACCAGCAGACAGGGCGGCACTGAAGCTTTCTTT

j_call: TRBJ2-7
v_call: TRBV6-4
clone_size: few
d_call: TRBD1
cdr3_aa: CASSETGEGAPYF
cdr3_nt: TGTGCCAGCAGTGAGACAGGGGAAGGAGCCCCGTACTTC

j_call: TRBJ1-1
v_call: TRBV6-1
clone_size: -
d_call: -
cdr3_aa: CASSNMGGTEAFF
cdr3_nt: TGTGCCAGCAGCAACATGGGGGGCACTGAAGCTTTCTTT

j_call: TRBJ2-7
v_call: TRBV10-3
clone_size: -
d_call: -
cdr3_aa: CAIRGDSYEQYF
cdr3_nt: TGTGCCATCAGAGGGGACTCCTACGAGCAGTACTTC

j_call: TRBJ1-2
v_call: TRBV5-1
clone_size: once
d_call: -
cdr3_aa: CASSLDGRGDGYTF
cdr3_nt: TGCGCCAGCAGCTTGGATGGTCGGGGTGATGGCTACACCTTC

j_call: TRBJ1-2
v_call: TRBV11-2
clone_size: -
d_call: -
cdr3_aa: CASSIDSINLYGYTF
cdr3_nt: TGTGCCAGCTCGATCGACAGCATCAACCTCTATGGCTACACCTTC

j_call: TRBJ2-3
v_call: TRBV4-2
clone_size: -
d_call: TRBD2
cdr3_aa: CASSQEGTSGGYTGTQYF
cdr3_nt: TGTGCCAGCAGCCAAGAGGGGACTAGCGGGGGGTACACAGGTACGCAGTATTTT

j_call: TRBJ2-2
v_call: TRBV11-3
clone_size: -
d_call: -
cdr3_aa: CASSSRGGELFF
cdr3_nt: TGTGCCAGCAGCTCCCGAGGCGGGGAGCTGTTTTTT

j_call: TRBJ1-3
v_call: TRBV13
clone_size: -
d_call: -
cdr3_aa: CASSHTYVGAGNTIYF
cdr3_nt: TGTGCCAGCAGCCACACCTACGTCGGGGCTGGAAACACCATATATTTT

j_call: TRBJ1-1
v_call: TRBV6-5
clone_size: once
d_call: TRBD1
cdr3_aa: CASSTRQGAGTEAFF
cdr3_nt: TGTGCCAGCAGTACCCGACAGGGGGCGGGGACTGAAGCTTTCTTT

j_call: TRBJ1-3
v_call: TRBV9
clone_size: -
d_call: TRBD1
cdr3_aa: CASSVQQGWDGNTIYF
cdr3_nt: TGTGCCAGCAGCGTTCAACAGGGGTGGGATGGAAACACCATATATTTT

j_call: TRBJ2-7
v_call: TRBV2
clone_size: once
d_call: TRBD2
cdr3_aa: CASSGLAGGYEQYF
cdr3_nt: TGTGCCAGCAGTGGACTAGCGGGGGGCTACGAGCAGTACTTC

j_call: TRBJ2-2
v_call: TRBV30
clone_size: -
d_call: -
cdr3_aa: CAWSSPLGRGPGELFF
cdr3_nt: TGTGCCTGGAGTAGCCCCCTAGGGCGGGGGCCCGGGGAGCTGTTTTTT

j_call: TRBJ1-1
v_call: TRBV5-1
clone_size: -
d_call: -
cdr3_aa: CASSLTGNTEAFF
cdr3_nt: TGCGCCAGCAGCTTGACAGGGAACACTGAAGCTTTCTTT

j_call: TRBJ2-1
v_call: TRBV5-5
clone_size: -
d_call: TRBD2
cdr3_aa: CASSIGTSGSDEQFF
cdr3_nt: TGTGCCAGCAGCATCGGGACTAGCGGGAGTGATGAGCAGTTCTTC

j_call: TRBJ1-3
v_call: TRBV6-5
clone_size: -
d_call: TRBD1
cdr3_aa: CASSEIQGNTIYF
cdr3_nt: TGTGCCAGCAGTGAAATACAGGGGAACACCATATATTTT

j_call: TRBJ1-4
v_call: TRBV19
clone_size: -
d_call: TRBD1
cdr3_aa: CASSTTDRGEKLFF
cdr3_nt: TGTGCCAGTAGTACAACGGACAGGGGTGAAAAACTGTTTTTT

j_call: TRBJ2-1
v_call: TRBV5-1
clone_size: -
d_call: -
cdr3_aa: CASSLGQISNEQFF
cdr3_nt: TGCGCCAGCAGCTTGGGACAGATTAGTAATGAGCAGTTCTTC

j_call: TRBJ2-5
v_call: TRBV7-9
clone_size: -
d_call: -
cdr3_aa: CASSLLGKETQYF
cdr3_nt: TGTGCCAGCAGCTTACTAGGAAAAGAGACCCAGTACTTC

j_call: TRBJ1-5
v_call: TRBV19
clone_size: once
d_call: -
cdr3_aa: CASSGRTLSTQPQHF
cdr3_nt: TGTGCCAGTAGTGGCCGGACACTATCGACCCAGCCCCAGCATTTT

j_call: TRBJ1-1
v_call: TRBV2
clone_size: -
d_call: -
cdr3_aa: CASSSGRGTEAFF
cdr3_nt: TGTGCCAGCAGCTCAGGGCGGGGGACTGAAGCTTTCTTT